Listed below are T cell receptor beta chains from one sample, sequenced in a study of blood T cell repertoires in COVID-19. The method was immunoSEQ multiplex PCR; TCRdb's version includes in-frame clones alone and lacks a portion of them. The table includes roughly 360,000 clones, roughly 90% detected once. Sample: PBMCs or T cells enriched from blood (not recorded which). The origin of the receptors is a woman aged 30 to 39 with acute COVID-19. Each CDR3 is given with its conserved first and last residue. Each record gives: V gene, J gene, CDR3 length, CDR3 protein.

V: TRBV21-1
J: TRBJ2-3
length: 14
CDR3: CASSKPGSKNTQYF

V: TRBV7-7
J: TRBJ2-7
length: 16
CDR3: CASSPGGLGAGYEQYF

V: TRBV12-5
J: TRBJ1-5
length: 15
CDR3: CASGQGTASNQPQHF

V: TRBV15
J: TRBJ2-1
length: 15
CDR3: CATSPVTSSYNEQFF

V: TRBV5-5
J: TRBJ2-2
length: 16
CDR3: CASSLRTGGPTGELFF

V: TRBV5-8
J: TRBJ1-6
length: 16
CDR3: CASSLEGAPGNSPLHF

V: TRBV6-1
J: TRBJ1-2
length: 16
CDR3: CASSEAGALSNYGYTF

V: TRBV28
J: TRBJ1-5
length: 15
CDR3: CASCFGGYQKQPQHF

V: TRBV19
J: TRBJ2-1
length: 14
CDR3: CASNPGQGSNEQFF

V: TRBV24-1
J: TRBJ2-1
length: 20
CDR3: CATSDLTGRGPPSSYNEQFF

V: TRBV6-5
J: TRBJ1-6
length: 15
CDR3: CAGSPGQGALRALHF

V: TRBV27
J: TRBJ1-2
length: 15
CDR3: CASSPEGQTNYGYTF

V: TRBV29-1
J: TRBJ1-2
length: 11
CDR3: CSATGGYGYTF

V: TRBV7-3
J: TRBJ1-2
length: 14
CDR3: CASSLRGGNYGYTF

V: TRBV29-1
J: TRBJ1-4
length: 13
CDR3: CSVVRGLGEKLFF

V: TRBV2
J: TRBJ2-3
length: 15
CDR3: CASSEERGAGDTQYF

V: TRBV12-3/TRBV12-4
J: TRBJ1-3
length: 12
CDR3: CASSPVANTIYF

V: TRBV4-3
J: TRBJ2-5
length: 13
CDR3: CASSQFRGETQYF

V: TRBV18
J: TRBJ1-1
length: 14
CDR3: CASSPRPGATEAFF

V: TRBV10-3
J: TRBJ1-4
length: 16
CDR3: CAIRSTGEDGNEKLFF

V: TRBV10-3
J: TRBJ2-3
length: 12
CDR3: CAIREVEGTQYF

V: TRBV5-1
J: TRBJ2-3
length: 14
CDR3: CASSAGESTDTQYF

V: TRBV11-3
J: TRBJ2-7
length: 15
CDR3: CASSLRGGVSYEQYF

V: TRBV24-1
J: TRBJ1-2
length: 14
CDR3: CATSDSGQGFGYTF

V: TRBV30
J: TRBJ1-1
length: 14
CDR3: CAWSLGGVSTEAFF

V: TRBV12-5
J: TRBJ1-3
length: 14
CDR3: CASNRGSRGNTIYF

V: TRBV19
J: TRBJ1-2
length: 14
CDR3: CASSMKGAEDGYTF

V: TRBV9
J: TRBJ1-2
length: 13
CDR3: CASSVGLGDGYTF

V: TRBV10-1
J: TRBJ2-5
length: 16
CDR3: CASSEGSGGVQETQYF

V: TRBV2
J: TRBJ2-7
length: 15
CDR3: CASRRPGQGNSEQYF

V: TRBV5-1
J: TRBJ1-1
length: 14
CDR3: CASSSLATGLGAFF

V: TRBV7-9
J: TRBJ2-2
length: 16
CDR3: CASSSPGQGFPGELFF

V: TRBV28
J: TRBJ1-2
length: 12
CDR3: CASSFLGDGYTF

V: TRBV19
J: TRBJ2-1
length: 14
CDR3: CASSTLGFYNEQFF

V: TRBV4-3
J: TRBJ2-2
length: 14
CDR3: CASSPSTGSGELFF

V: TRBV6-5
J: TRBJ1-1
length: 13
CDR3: CASRPSVNTEAFF

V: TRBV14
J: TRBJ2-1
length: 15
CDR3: CASSRLGTSSGEQFF

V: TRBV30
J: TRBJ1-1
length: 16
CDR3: CAWSEPGQGMNTEAFF

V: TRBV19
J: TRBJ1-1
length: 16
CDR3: CASSTRQGVQNTEAFF

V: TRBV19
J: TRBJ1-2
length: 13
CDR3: CASRTSGAGGYTF

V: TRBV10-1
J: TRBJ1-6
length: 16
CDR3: CASSESKTGGNSPLHF

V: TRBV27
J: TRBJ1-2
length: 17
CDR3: CASSLNPWERANYGYTF

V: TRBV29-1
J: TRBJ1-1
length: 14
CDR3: CSVVTGGRGTEAFF

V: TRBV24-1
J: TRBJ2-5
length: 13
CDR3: CATSDSKKETQYF

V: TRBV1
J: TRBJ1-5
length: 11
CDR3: CTSGTVQPQHF

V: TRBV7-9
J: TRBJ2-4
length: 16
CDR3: CASSPPRGATKNIQYF

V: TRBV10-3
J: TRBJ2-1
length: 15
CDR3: CAISPRQGLNNEQFF

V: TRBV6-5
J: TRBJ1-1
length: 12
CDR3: CASSASITEAFF

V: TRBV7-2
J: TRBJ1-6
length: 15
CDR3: CASSLSFILRSPLHF

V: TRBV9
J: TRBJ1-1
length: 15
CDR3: CASSVATAGETEAFF

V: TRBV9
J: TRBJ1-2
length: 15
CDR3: CASSVGAGGGYGYTF

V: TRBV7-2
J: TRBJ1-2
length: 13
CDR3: CASSQKPSGGYTF

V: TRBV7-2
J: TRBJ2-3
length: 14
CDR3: CASSLQGTTDTQYF

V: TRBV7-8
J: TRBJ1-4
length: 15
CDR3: CASRPTGSTNEKLFF

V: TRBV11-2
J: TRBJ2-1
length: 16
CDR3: CASSLVVTSGYNEQFF

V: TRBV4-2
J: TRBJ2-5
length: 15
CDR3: CASSQGLAGWETQYF

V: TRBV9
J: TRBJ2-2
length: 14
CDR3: CASRPRGPNGELFF

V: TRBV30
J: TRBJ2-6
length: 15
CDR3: CAWSVRDSGANVLTF

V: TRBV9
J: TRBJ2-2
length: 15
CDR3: CASSPRTGNTGELFF